A single sample is the source of the 8 T cell receptor beta chains below, sequenced in a study of Ad26.COV2.S vaccination and SARS-CoV-2 variants. The table came from immunoSEQ multiplex PCR; TCRdb's copy has only in-frame clones and leaves some out. The sample includes 330,000 or so clones, approximately 87% of them seen just once. As for treatment: some 20 received Ad26.COV2.S at low or high dose, single or two shots; 5 received placebo; per-sample allocation not given. Material that was analyzed had been drawn on day 63 after the first vaccine or placebo injection. The sample was peripheral blood, taken in a trial of Ad26.COV2.S vaccine versus placebo. The source of these receptors is a person aged 18-65 years who received the Ad26.COV2.S COVID-19 vaccine or a placebo.

With respect to this clone: In the same sample, other DNA sequences code for this CDR3. This CDR3 is CASSFGGGTEAFF. In nucleotides, the CDR3 is TGTGCCAGCAGTTTTGGAGGGGGCACTGAAGCTTTCTTT. The chain couples TRBV27 to TRBJ1-1, with a possible D match to TRBD1 (6 bases). The CDR3 totals 13 residues. Trimming cost V 3 bases and J 4 bases, with 9 bases left between them. From germline, CDR1 is MNHEY and CDR2 SMNVEV (reference sequence).

V and J are TRBV11-3 and TRBJ2-4; 9 bases fit TRBD1. This CDR3 is 16 amino acids long. The V and J ends lost 3 bases and 2 bases, in that order; junction bases with no gene match: 5. CDR1 SGHNT and CDR2 YENEEA come from the germline V gene. The CDR3 loop is CASSFRDRVSKNIQYF. The CDR3 DNA sequence: TGTGCCAGCAGCTTCCGGGACAGGGTCTCCAAAAACATTCAGTACTTC.

This chain connects TRBV6-5 to TRBJ1-5; 8 bases agree with TRBD1. After removal of 6 bases from V and 2 bases from J, the junction contained 3 bases not matched to a gene. CDR3 size: 14 residues. Germline V gene data show CDR1 as MNHEY and CDR2 as SVGAGI. CDR3: CASSGQGGNQPQHF. The CDR3 nucleotides read TGTGCCAGCAGCGGACAGGGAGGCAATCAGCCCCAGCATTTT.

V usage is TRBV4-3 and J usage is TRBJ1-1, with D uncertain. The CDR3 loop spans 16 amino acids. Per germline, CDR1 LGHNA and CDR2 YSLEER. The germline V and J ends were trimmed by 0 bases and 7 bases, with 18 bases remaining between them. The CDR3 bases are TGCGCCAGCAGCCAAGACTCCTATCCTAATGCCGGTGAAGCTTTCTTT. Residues: CASSQDSYPNAGEAFF.

CDR3 DNA: TGTGCCAGCTCACCCGAGTCCCTAAGGGAGACCCAGTACTTC. It encodes CASSPESLRETQYF. The chain recombines TRBV18 with TRBJ2-5; D not resolved. The CDR3 extends over 14 amino acids. Germline CDR1 is KGHSH and CDR2 is LQKENI. V was trimmed by 3 bases and J by 5 bases, leaving 13 bases between them.

This sequence joins TRBV7-9 and TRBJ2-3; D not resolved. This CDR3 contains 14 residues. V lost 1 base and J 2 bases, leaving 7 bases between the germline ends. From germline, CDR1 is SEHNR and CDR2 FQNEAQ (reference sequence). The CDR3 loop is CASSLVGATDTQYF. CDR3 DNA sequence: TGTGCCAGCAGCTTAGTAGGCGCCACAGATACGCAGTATTTT.

V gene TRBV9 combines with J gene TRBJ1-6, with D possibly being TRBD1 (6 bases). Germline V CDR1 and CDR2: SGDLS, YYNGEE. Trimming removed 2 bases at V and 5 bases at J, with 8 bases between. The CDR3 covers 14 residues. The CDR3, as DNA: TGTGCCAGCAGCGTGGGGGGCAATAATTCACCCCTCCACTTT. Its protein product is CASSVGGNNSPLHF.

This chain uses TRBV2 with TRBJ2-5, with D possibly being TRBD1 (6 bases). The ends were cut back, 5 bases at V and 3 bases at J, with 22 bases in the middle. Germline CDR1 is SNHLY and CDR2 is FYNNEI. There are 17 residues in the CDR3. The CDR3 bases are TGTGCCAGCAGTAAAGGGACATTGGGGGTGGGGAAAGAGACCCAGTACTTC. This encodes CASSKGTLGVGKETQYF.